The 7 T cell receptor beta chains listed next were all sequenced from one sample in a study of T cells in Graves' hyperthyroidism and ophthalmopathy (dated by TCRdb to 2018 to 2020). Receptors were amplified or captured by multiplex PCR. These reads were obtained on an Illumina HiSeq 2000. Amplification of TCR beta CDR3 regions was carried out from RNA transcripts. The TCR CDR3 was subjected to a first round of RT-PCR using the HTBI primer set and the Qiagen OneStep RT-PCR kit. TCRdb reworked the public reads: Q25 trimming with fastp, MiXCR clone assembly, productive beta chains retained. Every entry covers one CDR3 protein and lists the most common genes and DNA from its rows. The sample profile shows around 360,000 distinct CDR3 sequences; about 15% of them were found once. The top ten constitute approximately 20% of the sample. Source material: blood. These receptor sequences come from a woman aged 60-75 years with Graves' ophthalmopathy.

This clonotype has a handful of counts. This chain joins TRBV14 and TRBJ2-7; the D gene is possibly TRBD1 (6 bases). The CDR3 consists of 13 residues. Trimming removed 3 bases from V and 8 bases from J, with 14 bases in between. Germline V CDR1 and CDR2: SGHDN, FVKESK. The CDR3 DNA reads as TGTGCCAGCAGCCATCAGGGGCGATATCAGCAGTACTTC. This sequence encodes CASSHQGRYQQYF.

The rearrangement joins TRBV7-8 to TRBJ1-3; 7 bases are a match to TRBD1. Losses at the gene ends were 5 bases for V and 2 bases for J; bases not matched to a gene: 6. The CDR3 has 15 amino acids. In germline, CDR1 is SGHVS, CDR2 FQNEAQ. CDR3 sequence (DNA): TGTGCCAGCAGCACCTATACAGGGGCTGGAAACACCATATATTTT. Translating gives CASSTYTGAGNTIYF. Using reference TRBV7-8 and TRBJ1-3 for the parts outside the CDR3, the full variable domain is GAGVSQSPRYKVAKRGQDVALRCDPISGHVSLFWYQQALGQGPEFLTYFQNEAQLDKSGLPSDRFFAERPEGSVSTLKIQRTQQEDSAVYLCASSTYTGAGNTIYFGEGSWLTVV.

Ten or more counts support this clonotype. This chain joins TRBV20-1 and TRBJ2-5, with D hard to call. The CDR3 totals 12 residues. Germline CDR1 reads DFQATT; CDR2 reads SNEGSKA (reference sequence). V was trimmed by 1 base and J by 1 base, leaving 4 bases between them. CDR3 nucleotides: TGCAGTGCTAGAGTTACCCAAGAGACCCAGTACTTC. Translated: CSARVTQETQYF.

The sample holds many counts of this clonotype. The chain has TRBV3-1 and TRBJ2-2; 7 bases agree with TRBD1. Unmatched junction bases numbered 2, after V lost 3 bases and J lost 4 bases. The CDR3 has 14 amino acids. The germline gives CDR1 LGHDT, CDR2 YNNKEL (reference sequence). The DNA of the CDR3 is TGTGCCAGCAGCCACACAGGGGCCACCGGGGAGCTGTTTTTT. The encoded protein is CASSHTGATGELFF.

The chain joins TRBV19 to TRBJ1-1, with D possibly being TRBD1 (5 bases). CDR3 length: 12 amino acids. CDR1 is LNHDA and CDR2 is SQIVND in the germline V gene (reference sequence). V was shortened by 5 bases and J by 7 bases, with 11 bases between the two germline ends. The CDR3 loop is CASSPGNGEAFF. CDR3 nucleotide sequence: TGTGCCAGTAGTCCAGGGAACGGTGAAGCTTTCTTT.

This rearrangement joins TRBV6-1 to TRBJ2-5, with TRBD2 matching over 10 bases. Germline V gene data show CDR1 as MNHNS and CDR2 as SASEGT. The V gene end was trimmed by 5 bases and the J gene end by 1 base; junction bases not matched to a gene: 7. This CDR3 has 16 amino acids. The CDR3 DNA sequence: TGTGCCAGCAGTCGAGAAGCGGGAGGGCGCCAAGAGACCCAGTACTTC. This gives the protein CASSREAGGRQETQYF.

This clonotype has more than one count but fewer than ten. Here the CDR3 DNA reads TGTGCCAGCTCAACACTAGGAGGGAGAGGGACAGATACGCAGTATTTT. Translated: CASSTLGGRGTDTQYF. This chain uses TRBV12-3 or TRBV12-4 with TRBJ2-3; perhaps TRBD2 as D (6 bases). V was pared by 8 bases and J by 3 bases, with 21 bases between. CDR3 length: 16 residues.